This is a list of T cell receptor beta chains from one sample in a study of siplizumab effects on memory and regulatory T cells. The data were produced by immunoSEQ multiplex PCR, yet TCRdb's version contains in-frame clones alone and is incomplete. The sample lists 110,000 or so clones, 85% to 95% occurring once. Sequencing used CD4+ T cells sorted from blood. These receptors were obtained from a human donor in good health. Each CDR3 is given with its conserved first and last residue.

v_call	j_call	cdr3_aa
TRBV29-1	TRBJ2-7	CSVRLAVSYEQYF
TRBV2	TRBJ2-1	CASSEGYNEQFF
TRBV30	NA	CAWRGARGSYEQYF
TRBV9	TRBJ2-3	CASSVEAYTDTQYF
TRBV13	TRBJ2-1	CASSDRGGSTSGDSYNEQFF
TRBV6-6	TRBJ2-2	CASSYSGRCTGELFF
TRBV11-3	TRBJ1-1	CASSPGFRVSTEAFF
TRBV6-5	TRBJ1-6	CASRPLDRDNSPLHF
TRBV9	TRBJ2-1	CASSVAPLQTGEQFF
TRBV2	NA	CASSNPTQWGVYEQYF
TRBV7-3	TRBJ1-1	CASSSYISGTGNTEAFF
TRBV19	TRBJ1-2	CASSIVPRYGYTF
TRBV5-6	TRBJ1-4	CASSQYRSVANEKLFF
TRBV27	TRBJ1-1	CASSVQGGNTEAFF
TRBV2	TRBJ2-2	CASSAVGVRTGELFF
TRBV7-3	TRBJ1-2	CASSFGATGTGGLGYGYTF
TRBV6-5	TRBJ2-7	CASKFPLTQEQYF
TRBV10-3	TRBJ1-2	CAIRTGQANYGYTF
TRBV7-2	TRBJ2-3	CASSLGGRGPADTQYF
TRBV6-5	TRBJ2-1	CASSLQGAFISPEQFF
TRBV4-3	TRBJ1-1	CASSQEGRGTEAFF
TRBV19	TRBJ1-2	CASGGRGSLRGYTF
TRBV11-2	TRBJ2-5	CASSPWDRGQQETQYF
TRBV4-1	TRBJ1-1	CASSQVPGGSEAFF
TRBV27	TRBJ2-1	CASSYQGEYNEQFF
TRBV18	TRBJ1-4	CASSPRSEKLFF
TRBV11-2	TRBJ1-4	CASSIPGHRNEKLFF
TRBV5-1	TRBJ2-7	CASSLAPSGNLYEQYF
TRBV18	TRBJ1-3	CASSPKDLQSGNTIYF
TRBV18	TRBJ2-3	CASSPLGGADTQYF
TRBV19	TRBJ1-2	CASSIEGTDGYTF
TRBV5-4	TRBJ2-1	CASSTGLAGGIEQFF
TRBV7-9	TRBJ1-1	CASSSAGGEAFF
TRBV30	TRBJ1-3	CAWSRDSLRNTIYF
TRBV5-1	TRBJ2-3	CASSRDRAPDTQYF
TRBV6-5	TRBJ2-7	CASSYGTATYEQYF
TRBV18	TRBJ1-1	CASSHSFAEAFF
TRBV5-1	TRBJ1-4	CASTSGVMGEKLFF
TRBV7-6	TRBJ2-6	CASSLGVTSGANVLTF
TRBV6-6	TRBJ2-5	CASSYTGGTQYF
TRBV30	TRBJ2-7	CAWNSGQGAWEQYF